This T cell receptor beta chain was identified in a study of T-cell reconstitution after alpha-beta-depleted transplantation in children. A word on this clonotype: Its specificity is unknown.

The library targeted TCRbeta and was prepared with unique molecular identifiers. TCRdb analysed the PCR reads with MiXCR anew, one entry per CDR3 protein. Seen here are over 200,000 distinct CDR3 sequences, roughly 15% observed once, and the top ten hold 43%. Study conclusions and caveats: Some patients showed high day-60 TCRbeta diversity, which derived from surviving recipient T cells and thymic progenitors.

The specimen comprised PBMCs, mostly from graft donor cells, sampled 360 days after TCRalphabeta/CD19-depleted stem cell transplant. The source is a male patient between 2 and 9 years old who had a stem cell transplant for acute lymphoblastic leukemia, so the T cells may come from the graft donor.

For the CDR3, the DNA is TGTGCTAGTGGTTTGGGACAGGGGGCTGACACTGAAGCTTTCTTT. Translated, it gives CASGLGQGADTEAFF. V gene TRBV12-5 combines with J gene TRBJ1-1; TRBD1 agrees at 10 bases. V shed 1 base and J 3 bases; nucleotides not matched to a gene: 2. Germline V gene lookup returns CDR1 LGHNT and CDR2 FRNRAP. This CDR3 contains 15 residues.